Presented here are 21 T cell receptor beta chains from one specimen sequenced in a study of T cell responses to AZD1222 COVID-19 vaccine. Assay: immunoSEQ multiplex PCR; the TCRdb copy retains only in-frame clones and omits some. The table has 100,000 to 150,000 clones, 70% to 90% seen once. Sample: peripheral blood, taken on day 0 of AZD1222 vaccination. These TCRs come from an adult in good health.

A remark on this clone: The junction and the germline gene differ at one end; a read error may be behind it. This chain uses TRBV19 with TRBJ1-6, with unresolved D. The CDR3 loop spans 18 amino acids. The germline gives CDR1 LNHDA, CDR2 SQIVND (reference sequence). CDR3 protein: CASSIDTALSSSNSPLHF. CDR3 in DNA: TGTGCCAGTAGTATCGACACAGCCCTTAGCTCCTCTAATTCACCCCTCCACTTT.

The V gene is TRBV30, the J gene TRBJ1-2; D is possibly TRBD1 (6 bases). V lost 0 bases to trimming and J lost 7 bases, with 9 bases between them. There are 12 residues in the CDR3. Germline loops: CDR1 GTSNPN, CDR2 SVGIG (reference sequence). Written as DNA, the CDR3 is TGTGCCTGGAGTGTCCACAGGGCTGGCTACACCTTC. It encodes CAWSVHRAGYTF.

The chain joins TRBV30 to TRBJ2-3, with 7 nucleotides matching TRBD2. Germline V lookup: CDR1 GTSNPN, CDR2 SVGIG (reference sequence). With V trimmed by 2 bases and J by 2 bases, 7 bases remained unmatched. This CDR3 spans 15 amino acids. The CDR3 sequence: CAWSYGRGITDTQYF. The CDR3 DNA sequence: TGTGCCTGGAGTTATGGGCGGGGGATCACAGATACGCAGTATTTT.

The CDR3 loop reads CASREGLAGENTGELFF. The CDR3 nucleotides are TGTGCCAGCAGGGAGGGACTAGCGGGGGAGAACACCGGGGAGCTGTTTTTT. The chain is built from TRBV2 and TRBJ2-2, with TRBD2 matching over 14 bases. There are 17 residues in the CDR3. The V and J ends lost 6 bases and 1 base, in that order; junction bases with no gene match: 4. Germline assignment: CDR1 SNHLY and CDR2 FYNNEI.

V usage is TRBV5-1 and J usage is TRBJ1-6; 8 nucleotides agree with TRBD1. The germline V gene has CDR1 SGHRS and CDR2 YFSETQ. The V gene end was trimmed by 7 bases and the J gene end by 6 bases; junction bases not matched to a gene: 3. This CDR3 region has 13 residues. This CDR3 is CASGQGGNSPLHF. CDR3 nucleotide sequence: TGCGCCAGCGGACAGGGCGGTAATTCACCCCTCCACTTT.

This chain uses TRBV6-2 or TRBV6-3 with TRBJ2-7; no clear D gene. The germline gives CDR1 MNHEY, CDR2 SVGEGT. The CDR3 spans 15 residues. Trimming left V 4 bases short and J 7 bases short, with 20 bases between. In DNA form, the CDR3 reads TGTGCCAGCAGTTCAACACGGGCAGGATCGCGGGAGCAGTACTTC. Protein sequence: CASSSTRAGSREQYF.

The chain uses TRBV5-4 and TRBJ2-3; 9 bases agree with TRBD2. Germline-derived CDR1 and CDR2 are SGHNT and YYREEE (reference sequence). Germline trimming cut 0 bases from V and 5 bases from J; bases unmatched to any gene: 10. CDR3 length equals 17 residues. DNA for the CDR3: TGTGCCAGCAGCTTGGGCTTCGGCGGGGGGGCCGTAGATACGCAGTATTTT. Translation: CASSLGFGGGAVDTQYF.

The gene calls are TRBV7-2 and TRBJ2-1, with D tentatively TRBD2 (6 bases). Trimming shortened V by 6 bases and J by 5 bases, and 14 bases separated the two germline ends. Germline loops: CDR1 SGHTA, CDR2 FQGNSA. CDR3 length equals 14 residues. The CDR3 DNA sequence: TGTGCCAGCAGGGCGGGACTTTTGGACAATGAGCAGTTCTTC. Protein product: CASRAGLLDNEQFF.

J is TRBJ1-5 and V is TRBV6-5; weak D call: TRBD1 (6 bases). Looked up from germline, CDR1 is MNHEY and CDR2 is SVGAGI. The CDR3 sequence is 14 residues long. The V gene lost 7 bases and the J gene lost 2 bases, with 12 bases spanning the gap. The CDR3 loop reads CASKAGAGNQPQHF. In DNA, the CDR3 is TGTGCCAGCAAAGCAGGGGCGGGCAATCAGCCCCAGCATTTT.

V is TRBV3-1 (or the pseudogene TRBV3-2) and J is TRBJ2-7, with 7 bases lining up with TRBD2. V dropped 0 bases and J dropped 5; count of bases not matched to a gene: 19. Germline CDR1 is LGHDT and CDR2 is YNNKEL (reference sequence). CDR3 size: 19 residues. The CDR3 bases are TGTGCCAGCAGCCAAGAAAGGCGGGAGAGCCAGGGCGGGTCCAACGAGCAGTACTTC. It yields the protein CASSQERRESQGGSNEQYF.

The chain has TRBV3-1 (or the pseudogene TRBV3-2) and TRBJ1-1; D gene ambiguous. This CDR3 region has 15 residues. The V gene's germline CDR1 is LGHDT and CDR2 YNNKEL (reference sequence). V was shortened by 0 bases and J by 0 bases, with 8 bases between the two germline ends. CDR3 coding DNA: TGTGCCAGCAGCCAAGATAGGCAAATGAACACTGAAGCTTTCTTT. Protein: CASSQDRQMNTEAFF.

V is TRBV6-2 or TRBV6-3 and J is TRBJ1-4; D might be TRBD1 (6 bases). The V and J ends lost 0 bases and 0 bases respectively, with 11 bases between them. Germline loops: CDR1 MNHEY, CDR2 SVGEGT. The CDR3 sequence is 17 residues long. The CDR3 DNA reads as TGTGCCAGCAGTTACTCCCGACAGGCTGCAACTAATGAAAAACTGTTTTTT. Protein product: CASSYSRQAATNEKLFF.

V is TRBV27 and J is TRBJ2-7, with no clear D. Germline-derived CDR1 and CDR2 are MNHEY and SMNVEV (reference sequence). The CDR3 runs 13 residues. V lost 2 bases and J 4 bases, leaving 9 bases between the germline ends. CDR3 in DNA: TGTGCCAGCAGTTTAGTTGGGAAGTACGAGCAGTACTTC. Encoded protein: CASSLVGKYEQYF.

This clone has just a few counts. The rearrangement joins TRBV2 to TRBJ1-1; D may be TRBD1 (5 bases). In germline, CDR1 is SNHLY, CDR2 FYNNEI. CDR3 length equals 17 residues. V lost 3 bases to trimming and J lost 4 bases, with 21 bases between them. CDR3 coding DNA: TGTGCCAGCAGTGATATTAATCTTGGGGGTTTAGCCACTGAAGCTTTCTTT. This encodes CASSDINLGGLATEAFF.

This clone was seen a handful of times. The chain uses TRBV11-1 and TRBJ1-2, with D perhaps TRBD1 (6 bases). The CDR3 extends over 16 amino acids. Trimming pared 5 bases from V and 7 bases from J, leaving 23 bases between. Per the germline V gene, CDR1 is SGHAT and CDR2 is FQDESV (reference sequence). CDR3 in DNA: TGTGCCAGCAGCCGAGCACAACAGGGATCAGGTCGTGGCTACACCTTC. Translated: CASSRAQQGSGRGYTF.

The chain links TRBV6-6 to TRBJ1-1, with D perhaps TRBD1 (6 bases). The CDR3 loop spans 14 amino acids. Germline-derived CDR1 and CDR2 are MNHNY and SVGAGI (reference sequence). The V end lost 5 bases, the J end lost 4 bases, and 14 bases lay between the germline ends. The CDR3 bases are TGTGCCAGCAGTCTCCAAGGGGGGGCCACTGAAGCTTTCTTT. Translating gives CASSLQGGATEAFF.

The chain links TRBV10-3 to TRBJ2-7; 9 positions agree with TRBD1. The CDR3 length is 16 residues. Germline loops: CDR1 ENHRY, CDR2 SYGVKD. Germline trimming cut 2 bases from V and 3 bases from J; bases unmatched to any gene: 8. CDR3 DNA sequence: TGTGCCATCAGTGAGGGTAAGGGACAGGGTGGCTACGAGCAGTACTTC. Residues: CAISEGKGQGGYEQYF.

On this clone itself: The germline gene is not matched at one end of the junction; a read error may be the cause. This chain uses TRBV7-7 with TRBJ1-4; 7 positions agree with TRBD1. The CDR3 extends over 16 amino acids. Germline CDR1 is SSHAT and CDR2 is FNYEAQ (reference sequence). The CDR3 nucleotides are TGTGCTAGCAGCCCTCGGAGGGACAGAGCCAATGAAAAACTGTTTTTT. It codes for CASSPRRDRANEKLFF.

This chain joins TRBV7-2 and TRBJ2-5, with 11 bases aligning to TRBD2. This CDR3 comprises 16 residues. The germline V gene encodes CDR1 SGHTA and CDR2 FQGNSA. V dropped 5 bases and J dropped 0; count of bases not matched to a gene: 5. CDR3 region: CASSQTSGSYQETQYF. DNA for the CDR3: TGTGCCAGCAGCCAAACTAGCGGGAGTTACCAAGAGACCCAGTACTTC.

The gene calls are TRBV5-1 and TRBJ1-1; perhaps TRBD1 as D (5 bases). CDR1 is SGHRS and CDR2 is YFSETQ in the germline V gene. CDR3 length equals 16 residues. Trimming took 0 bases from V and 0 from J, leaving 12 bases between them. CDR3 sequence (DNA): TGCGCCAGCAGCTTGGGAGGGGAACGGGTGAACACTGAAGCTTTCTTT. As protein: CASSLGGERVNTEAFF.

The rearrangement joins TRBV7-2 to TRBJ2-6, with 7 positions matching TRBD1. After removal of 4 bases from V and 4 bases from J, the junction contained 4 bases not matched to a gene. CDR1 is SGHTA, CDR2 FQGNSA, per germline. This CDR3 contains 15 residues. CDR3 sequence (DNA): TGTGCCAGCAGCTACAGGGGTAGGGGGGCCAACGTCCTGACTTTC. Amino acid sequence: CASSYRGRGANVLTF.